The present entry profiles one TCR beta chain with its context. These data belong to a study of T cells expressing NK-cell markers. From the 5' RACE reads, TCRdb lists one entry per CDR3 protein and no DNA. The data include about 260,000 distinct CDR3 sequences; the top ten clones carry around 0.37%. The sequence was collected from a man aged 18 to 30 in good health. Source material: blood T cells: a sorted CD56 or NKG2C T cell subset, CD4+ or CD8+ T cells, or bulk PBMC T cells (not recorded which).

The CDR3: CASSKGGGDVGELFF. The chain is built from TRBV2 and TRBJ2-2; TCRdb's D gene call, TRBD1, goes unchecked for lack of DNA. The CDR3 totals 15 residues. The germline gives CDR1 SNHLY, CDR2 FYNNEI.